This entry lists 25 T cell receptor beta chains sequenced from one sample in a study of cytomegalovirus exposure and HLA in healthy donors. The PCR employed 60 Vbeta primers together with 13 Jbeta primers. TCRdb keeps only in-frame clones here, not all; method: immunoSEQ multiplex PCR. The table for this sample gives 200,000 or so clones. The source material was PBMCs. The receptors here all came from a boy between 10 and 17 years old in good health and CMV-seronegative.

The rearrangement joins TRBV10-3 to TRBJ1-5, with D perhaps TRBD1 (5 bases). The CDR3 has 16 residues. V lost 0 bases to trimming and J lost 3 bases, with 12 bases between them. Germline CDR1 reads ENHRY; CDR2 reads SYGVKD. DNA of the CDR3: TGTGCCATCAGTGAGTCGGAAGGGACTAACAATCAGCCCCAGCATTTT. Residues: CAISESEGTNNQPQHF.

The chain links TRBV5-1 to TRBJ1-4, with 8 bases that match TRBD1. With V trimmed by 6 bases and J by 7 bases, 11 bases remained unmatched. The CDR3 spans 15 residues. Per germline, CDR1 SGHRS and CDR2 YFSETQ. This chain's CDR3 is CASNPTPGGSEKLFF. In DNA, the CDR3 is TGCGCCAGCAACCCGACCCCAGGGGGCAGTGAAAAACTGTTTTTT.

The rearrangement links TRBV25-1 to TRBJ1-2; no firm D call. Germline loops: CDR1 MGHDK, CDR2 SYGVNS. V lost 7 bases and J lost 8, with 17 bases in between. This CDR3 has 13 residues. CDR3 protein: CASNPSPGGGYTF. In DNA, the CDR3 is TGTGCCAGCAACCCCTCCCCGGGAGGCGGCTACACCTTC.

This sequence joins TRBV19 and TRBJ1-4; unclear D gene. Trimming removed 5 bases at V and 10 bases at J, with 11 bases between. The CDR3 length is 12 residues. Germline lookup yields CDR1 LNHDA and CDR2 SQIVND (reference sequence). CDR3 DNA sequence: TGTGCCAGTAGTTCCAGGTCCCGAAAACTGTTTTTT. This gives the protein CASSSRSRKLFF.

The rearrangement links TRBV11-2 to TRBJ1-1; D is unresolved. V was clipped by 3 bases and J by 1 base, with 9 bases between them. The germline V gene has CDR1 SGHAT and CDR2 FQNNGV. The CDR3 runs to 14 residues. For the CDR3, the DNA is TGTGCCAGCAGCTTTTTTACCGGGAACACTGAAGCTTTCTTT. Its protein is CASSFFTGNTEAFF.

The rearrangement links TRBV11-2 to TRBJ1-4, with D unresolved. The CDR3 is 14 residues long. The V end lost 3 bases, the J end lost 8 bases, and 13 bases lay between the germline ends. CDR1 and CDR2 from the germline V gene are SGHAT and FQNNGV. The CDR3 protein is CASSFKRVGEKLFF. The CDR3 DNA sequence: TGTGCCAGCAGCTTTAAGAGGGTTGGGGAAAAACTGTTTTTT.

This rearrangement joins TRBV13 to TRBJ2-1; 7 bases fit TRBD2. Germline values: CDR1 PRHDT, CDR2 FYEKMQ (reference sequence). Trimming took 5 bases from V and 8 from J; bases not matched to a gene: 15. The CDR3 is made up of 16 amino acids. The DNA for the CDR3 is TGTGCCAGCAGCCCACCACTAGCGAAGAAACCCGATGAGCAGTTCTTC. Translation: CASSPPLAKKPDEQFF.

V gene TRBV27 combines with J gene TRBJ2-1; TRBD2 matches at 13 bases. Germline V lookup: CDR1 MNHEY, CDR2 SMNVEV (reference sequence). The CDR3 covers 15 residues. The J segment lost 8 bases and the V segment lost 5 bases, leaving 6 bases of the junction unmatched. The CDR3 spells CASSPGTSGVDEQFF. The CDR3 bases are TGTGCCAGCAGTCCTGGGACTAGCGGGGTCGATGAGCAGTTCTTC.

The CDR3 reads CASSEARLGPAKNIQYF. Written as DNA, the CDR3 is TGTGCCAGCAGTGAAGCGAGGTTGGGGCCAGCCAAAAACATTCAGTACTTC. The genes are TRBV6-1 and TRBJ2-4; a weak D match, TRBD1 (5 bases). Germline-derived CDR1 and CDR2 are MNHNS and SASEGT. Trimming removed 0 bases from V and 0 bases from J, with 12 bases in between. The CDR3 sequence is 17 residues long.

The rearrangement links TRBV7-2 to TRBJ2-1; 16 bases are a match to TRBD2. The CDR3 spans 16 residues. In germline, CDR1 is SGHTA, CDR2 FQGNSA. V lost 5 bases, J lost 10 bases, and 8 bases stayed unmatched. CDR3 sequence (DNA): TGTGCCAGCAGCCAGGGACTAGCGGGGGGGCTATCCGAGCAGTTCTTC. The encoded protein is CASSQGLAGGLSEQFF. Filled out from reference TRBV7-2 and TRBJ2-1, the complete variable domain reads GAGVSQSPSNKVTEKGKDVELRCDPISGHTALYWYRQSLGQGLEFLIYFQGNSAPDKSGLPSDRFSAERTGGSVSTLTIQRTQQEDSAVYLCASSQGLAGGLSEQFFGPGTRLTVL.

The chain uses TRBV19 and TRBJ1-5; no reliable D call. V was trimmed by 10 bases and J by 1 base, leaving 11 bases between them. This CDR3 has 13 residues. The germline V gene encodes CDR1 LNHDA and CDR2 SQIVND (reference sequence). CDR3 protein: CATGVGSNQPQHF. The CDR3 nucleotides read TGTGCCACCGGTGTCGGGAGCAATCAGCCCCAGCATTTT.

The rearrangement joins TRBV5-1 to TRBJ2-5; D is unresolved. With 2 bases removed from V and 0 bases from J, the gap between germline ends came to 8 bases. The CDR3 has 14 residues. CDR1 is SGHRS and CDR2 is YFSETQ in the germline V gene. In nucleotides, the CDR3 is TGCGCCAGCAGCTTTGTGTCAAACCAAGAGACCCAGTACTTC. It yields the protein CASSFVSNQETQYF.

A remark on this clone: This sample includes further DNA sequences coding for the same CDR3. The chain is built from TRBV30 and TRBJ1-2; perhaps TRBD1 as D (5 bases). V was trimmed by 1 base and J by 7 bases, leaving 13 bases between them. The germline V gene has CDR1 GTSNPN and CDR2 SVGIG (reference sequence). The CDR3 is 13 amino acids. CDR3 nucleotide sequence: TGTGCCTGGAGTGACGGTAGGGGAGGTGGCTACACCTTC. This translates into CAWSDGRGGGYTF.

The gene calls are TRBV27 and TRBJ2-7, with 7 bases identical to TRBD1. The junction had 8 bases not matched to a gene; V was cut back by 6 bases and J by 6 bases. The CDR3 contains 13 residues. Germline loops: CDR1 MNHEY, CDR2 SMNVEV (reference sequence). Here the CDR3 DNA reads TGTGCCAGCAGGACAGGGAGAAAGCCCGAGCAGTACTTC. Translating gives CASRTGRKPEQYF.

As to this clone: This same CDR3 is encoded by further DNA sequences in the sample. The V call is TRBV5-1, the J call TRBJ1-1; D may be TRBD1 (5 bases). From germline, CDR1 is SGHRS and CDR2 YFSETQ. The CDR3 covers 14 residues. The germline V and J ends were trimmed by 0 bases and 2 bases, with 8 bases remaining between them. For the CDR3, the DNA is TGCGCCAGCAGCTTGGTCGGGGGAAACACTGAAGCTTTCTTT. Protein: CASSLVGGNTEAFF.

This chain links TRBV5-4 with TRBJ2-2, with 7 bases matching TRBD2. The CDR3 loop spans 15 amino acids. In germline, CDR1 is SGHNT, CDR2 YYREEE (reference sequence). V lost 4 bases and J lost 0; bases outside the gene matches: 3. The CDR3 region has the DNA TGTGCCAGCAGCCCCCGGGGGGCGAACACCGGGGAGCTGTTTTTT. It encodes CASSPRGANTGELFF.

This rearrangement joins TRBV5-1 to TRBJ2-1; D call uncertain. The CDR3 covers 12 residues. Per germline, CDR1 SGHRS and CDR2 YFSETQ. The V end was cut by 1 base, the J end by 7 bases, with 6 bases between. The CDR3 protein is CASSLTSNEQFF. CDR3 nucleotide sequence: TGCGCCAGCAGCTTGACATCTAATGAGCAGTTCTTC.

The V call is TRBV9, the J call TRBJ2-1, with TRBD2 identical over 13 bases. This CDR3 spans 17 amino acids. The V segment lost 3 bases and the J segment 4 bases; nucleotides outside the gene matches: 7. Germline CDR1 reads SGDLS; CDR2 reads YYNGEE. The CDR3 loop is CASSAGTSGAKYNEQFF. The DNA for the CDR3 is TGTGCCAGCAGCGCCGGGACTAGCGGGGCAAAGTACAATGAGCAGTTCTTC.

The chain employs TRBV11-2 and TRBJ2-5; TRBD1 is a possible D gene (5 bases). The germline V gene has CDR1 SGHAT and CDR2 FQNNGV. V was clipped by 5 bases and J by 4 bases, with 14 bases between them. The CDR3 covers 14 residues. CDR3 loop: CASSTPGKGETQYF. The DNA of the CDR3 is TGTGCCAGCAGCACACCAGGGAAAGGAGAGACCCAGTACTTC.

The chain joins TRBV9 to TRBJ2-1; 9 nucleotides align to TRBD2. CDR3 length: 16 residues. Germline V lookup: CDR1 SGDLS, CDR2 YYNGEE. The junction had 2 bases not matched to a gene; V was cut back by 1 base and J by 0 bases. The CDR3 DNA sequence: TGTGCCAGCAGCGTAAGCGGGGGGCGCTCCTACAATGAGCAGTTCTTC. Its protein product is CASSVSGGRSYNEQFF. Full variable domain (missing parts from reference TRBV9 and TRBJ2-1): DSGVTQTPKHLITATGQRVTLRCSPRSGDLSVYWYQQSLDQGLQFLIQYYNGEERAKGNILERFSAQQFPDLHSELNLSSLELGDSALYFCASSVSGGRSYNEQFFGPGTRLTVL.

In DNA form, the CDR3 reads TGTGCCAGCAGTTTAGGAAGGCGGGAATTAGCAGCCGGGGAGCTGTTTTTT. Residues: CASSLGRRELAAGELFF. This sequence joins TRBV28 and TRBJ2-2; weak D call: TRBD2 (6 bases). V was cut by 2 bases and J by 6 bases, with 19 bases left in between. The CDR3 is 17 residues long. The germline V gene has CDR1 MDHEN and CDR2 SYDVKM.

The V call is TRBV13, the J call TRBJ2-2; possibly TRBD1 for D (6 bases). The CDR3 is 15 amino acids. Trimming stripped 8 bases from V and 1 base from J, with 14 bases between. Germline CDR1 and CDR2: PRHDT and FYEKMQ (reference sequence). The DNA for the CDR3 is TGTGCCAGCGGTCTTAGGGGGAGGAACACCGGGGAGCTGTTTTTT. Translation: CASGLRGRNTGELFF.

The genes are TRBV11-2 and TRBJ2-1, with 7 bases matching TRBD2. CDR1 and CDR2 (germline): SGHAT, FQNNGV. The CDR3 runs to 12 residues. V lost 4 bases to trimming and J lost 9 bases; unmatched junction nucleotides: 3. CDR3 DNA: TGTGCCAGCAGCTGGGGGACTACTGAGCAGTTCTTC. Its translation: CASSWGTTEQFF.

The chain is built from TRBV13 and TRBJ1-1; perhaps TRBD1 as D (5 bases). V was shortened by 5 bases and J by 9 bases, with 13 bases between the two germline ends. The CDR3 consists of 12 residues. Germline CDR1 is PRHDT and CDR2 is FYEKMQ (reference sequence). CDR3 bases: TGTGCCAGCAGCCCTTACGACAGCAAAGCTTTCTTT. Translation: CASSPYDSKAFF.

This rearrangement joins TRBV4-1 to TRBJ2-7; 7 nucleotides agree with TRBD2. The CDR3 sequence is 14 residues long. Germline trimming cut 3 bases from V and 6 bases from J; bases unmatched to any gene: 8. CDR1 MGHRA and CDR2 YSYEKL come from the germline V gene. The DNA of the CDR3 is TGCGCCAGCAGCCATCAACTGGGGGGGGGCGAGCAGTACTTC. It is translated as CASSHQLGGGEQYF.